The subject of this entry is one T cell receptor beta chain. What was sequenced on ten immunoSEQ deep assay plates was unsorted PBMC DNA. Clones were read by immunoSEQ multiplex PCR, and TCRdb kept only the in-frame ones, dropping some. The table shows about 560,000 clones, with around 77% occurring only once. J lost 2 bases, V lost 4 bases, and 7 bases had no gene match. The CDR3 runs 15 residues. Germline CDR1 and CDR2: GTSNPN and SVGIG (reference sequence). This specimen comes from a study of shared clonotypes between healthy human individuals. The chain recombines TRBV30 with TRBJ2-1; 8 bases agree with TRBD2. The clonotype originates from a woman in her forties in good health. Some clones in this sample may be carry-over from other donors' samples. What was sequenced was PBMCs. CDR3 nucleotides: TGTGCCTGGAATTCCGGGAGGGGAGCCTACAATGAGCAGTTCTTC. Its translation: CAWNSGRGAYNEQFF.